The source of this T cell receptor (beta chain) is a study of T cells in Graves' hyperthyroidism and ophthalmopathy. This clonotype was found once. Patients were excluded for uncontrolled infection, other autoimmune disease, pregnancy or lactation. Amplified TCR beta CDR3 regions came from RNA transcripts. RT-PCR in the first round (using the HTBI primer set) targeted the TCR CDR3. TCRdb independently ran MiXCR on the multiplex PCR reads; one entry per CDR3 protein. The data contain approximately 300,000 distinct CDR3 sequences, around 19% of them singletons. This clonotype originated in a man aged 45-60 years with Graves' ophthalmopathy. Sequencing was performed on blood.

CDR3 protein: CASSRTRGQGSIPWAYEQYF. The CDR3 bases are TGTGCCAGTAGTAGGACGCGGGGACAGGGGTCGATCCCCTGGGCCTACGAGCAGTACTTC. The chain recombines TRBV19 with TRBJ2-7, with 10 bases lining up with TRBD1. J was trimmed by 2 bases and V by 4 bases; bases with no gene match: 20. The CDR3 runs to 20 residues. In germline, CDR1 is LNHDA, CDR2 SQIVND (reference sequence).